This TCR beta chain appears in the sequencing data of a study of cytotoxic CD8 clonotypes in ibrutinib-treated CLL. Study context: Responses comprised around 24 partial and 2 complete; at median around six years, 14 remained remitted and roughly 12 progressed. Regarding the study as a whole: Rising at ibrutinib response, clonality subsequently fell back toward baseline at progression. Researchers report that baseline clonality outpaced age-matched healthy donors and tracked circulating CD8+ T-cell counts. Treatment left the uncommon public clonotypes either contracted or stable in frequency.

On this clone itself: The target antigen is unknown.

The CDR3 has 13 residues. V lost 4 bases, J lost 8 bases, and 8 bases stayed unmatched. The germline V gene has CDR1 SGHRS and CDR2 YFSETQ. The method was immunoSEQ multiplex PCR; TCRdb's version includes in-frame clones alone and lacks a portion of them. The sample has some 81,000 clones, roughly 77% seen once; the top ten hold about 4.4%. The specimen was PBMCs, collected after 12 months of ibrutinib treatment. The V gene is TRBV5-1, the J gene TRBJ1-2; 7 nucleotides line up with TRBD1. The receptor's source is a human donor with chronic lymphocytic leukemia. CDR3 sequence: CASSPEGAGGYTF. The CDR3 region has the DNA TGCGCCAGCAGCCCTGAGGGGGCGGGGGGCTACACCTTC.